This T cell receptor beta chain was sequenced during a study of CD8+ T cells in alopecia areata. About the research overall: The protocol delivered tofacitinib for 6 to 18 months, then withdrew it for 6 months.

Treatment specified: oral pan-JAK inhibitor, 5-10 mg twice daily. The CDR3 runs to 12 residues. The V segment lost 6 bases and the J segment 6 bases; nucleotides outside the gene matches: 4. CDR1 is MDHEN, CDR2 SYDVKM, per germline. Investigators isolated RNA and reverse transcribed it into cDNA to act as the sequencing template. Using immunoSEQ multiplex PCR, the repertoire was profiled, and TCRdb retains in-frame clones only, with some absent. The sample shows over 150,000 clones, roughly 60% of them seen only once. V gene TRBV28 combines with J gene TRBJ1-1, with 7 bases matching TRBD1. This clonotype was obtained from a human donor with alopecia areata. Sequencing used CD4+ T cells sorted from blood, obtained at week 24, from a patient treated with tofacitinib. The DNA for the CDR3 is TGTGCCAGCAGATCAACAGGGGCTGAAGCTTTCTTT. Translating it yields CASRSTGAEAFF.